This T cell receptor beta chain was recovered during a study of blood T cell repertoires in COVID-19. This table comes from immunoSEQ multiplex PCR, and its TCRdb copy is limited to in-frame clones, with some not included. This table holds 200,000 to 250,000 clones, approximately 77% found once. This CDR3 is 15 amino acids long. The germline CDR1 and CDR2 sequences are SEHNR and FQNEAQ (reference sequence). V lost 2 bases and J lost 3, with 11 bases in between. The sample consisted of peripheral blood. This rearrangement joins TRBV7-9 to TRBJ2-1; D possibly corresponds to TRBD1 (5 bases). This clonotype was sampled from a woman at least 80 years old with acute or convalescent COVID-19. In DNA, the CDR3 is TGTGCCAGCAGCTTAAGAGGTCAGGGCTACAATGAGCAGTTCTTC. Translated: CASSLRGQGYNEQFF. Using reference TRBV7-9 and TRBJ2-1 for the parts outside the CDR3, the full variable domain is DTGVSQNPRHKITKRGQNVTFRCDPISEHNRLYWYRQTLGQGPEFLTYFQNEAQLEKSRLLSDRFSAERPKGSFSTLEIQRTEQGDSAMYLCASSLRGQGYNEQFFGPGTRLTVL.